This T cell receptor (beta chain) stems from a study of T cell repertoires in aging, cancer and after chemotherapy. The wider study: Healthy donor repertoires were recorded over several months to years and showed clear clonal overlap.

V gave up 5 bases and J gave up 5 bases, with 15 bases separating them. This CDR3 is built from 14 residues. CDR1 is MNHEY and CDR2 is SMNVEV in the germline V gene (reference sequence). Rearranged V-D-J TRB sequences were amplified with a mixed TRB-A/B primer pool. TCRdb processed the multiplex PCR reads anew with MiXCR; each CDR3 protein has one entry. The sample holds about 6,000 distinct CDR3 sequences, roughly 25% seen once. This clonotype ranks as medium-sized (0.01 to 0.1%). Amplification of TCR beta used genomic DNA extracted from peripheral blood. The sequence derives from a human donor in good health. The V call is TRBV27, the J call TRBJ1-2; weak D call: TRBD1 (6 bases). Sequencing input: blood. CDR3 in DNA: TGTGCCAGCAGTCTGCAACAGGGTCTTTATGGCTACACCTTC. It is translated as CASSLQQGLYGYTF.